This T cell receptor beta chain is drawn from a study of blood T cell repertoires in COVID-19. Study-wide context: Material from acute and convalescent COVID-19 was sourced from the United States, Italy and Spain. Sources were T cells, B-cell-depleted T cells, or PBMCs; the material itself was cDNA or gDNA.

The CDR3 has 16 residues. With 6 bases clipped from V and 4 bases from J, the junction kept 10 bases outside the gene matches. CDR1 is LNHDA, CDR2 SQIVND, per germline (reference sequence). In the original processing: Estimates of nucleated cell counts were drawn from the amplification of reference gene primers. Produced via immunoSEQ multiplex PCR; TCRdb's table is partial and in-frame only. The V and J calls and clone size were taken over from that table, and D and trimming were inferred from the DNA. The sample records about 74,000 clones, roughly 90% being singletons. The chain employs TRBV19 and TRBJ1-5; the match to TRBD1 covers 9 bases. Material for sequencing was peripheral blood. This TCR was sampled from a man in his fifties with acute or convalescent COVID-19. The CDR3: CASSAIDRGLNQPQHF. The CDR3 DNA is TGTGCCAGTAGCGCAATCGACAGGGGGTTAAATCAGCCCCAGCATTTT. Supplemented by reference TRBV19 and TRBJ1-5, the full variable domain reads DGGITQSPKYLFRKEGQNVTLSCEQNLNHDAMYWYRQDPGQGLRLIYYSQIVNDFQKGDIAEGYSVSREKKESFPLTVTSAQKNPTAFYLCASSAIDRGLNQPQHFGDGTRLSIL.